The source of this T cell receptor (beta chain) is a study of blood T cell repertoires in COVID-19 (dated by TCRdb to the early 2020s). Regarding the complete study: Samples from collaborators originated in the United States, Italy and Spain and spanned both the acute and convalescent phases of COVID-19. The material from the prospective study consisted of cDNA or gDNA derived from T cells, B-cell-depleted T cells, or PBMCs. Deeply sampled blood TCRbeta repertoires from subjects exposed to, actively infected with, or recovered from COVID-19 were included in the dataset. The repertoires were released in a freely available public database intended as a resource for research on the immune response to SARS-CoV-2. The samples were drawn from the first 160 participants of the ongoing ImmuneRACE study and from 950 to 1,500 subjects provided by 6 global collaborators. A de-identified subject ID, COVID-19 status, age in years and sex were almost always included in the sample metadata. Where available, HLA class I and class II types were taken from metadata supplied by the sample provider and were not determined by assay-based typing. Broad study findings and their caveats: The quantity of clinical and demographic metadata differed by source and by participant and was supplied without curation.

TCRbeta CDR3 regions were amplified from genomic DNA using the immunoSEQ Assay, a bias-controlled multiplex PCR. On the study's bioinformatics: Nucleated cell counts per sample were estimated from amplification of reference gene primers within the assay. Sequence reads were collapsed and filtered to measure the absolute abundance of every unique TCRbeta CDR3 rearrangement. For each sample, productive Simpson clonality was calculated by taking the square root of Simpson's diversity index across productive rearrangements. TCRdb re-hosts the immuneACCESS table, in-frame sequences only. Its copies lack some clones; in the studies checked, an unresolved V gene accounts for under half of them, and the cause for the rest is not known. Clone size and V and J calls were adopted from that table, with D and trimming inferred from the DNA. A total of some 20,000 clones appear in this sample, around 92% of them only once. Of the sample, 6% to 8.5% is held by the ten largest clones.

At the junction V is shortened by 4 bases and J by 0 bases, with 13 bases in between. The CDR3 starts with the cysteine, ends with the phenylalanine, and has 16 residues. The kept DNA is CDR3 alone, 48 bases in frame from the first base. Based on the germline V gene (reference sequence), the CDR1 and CDR2 sequences are WNHNN and SYGVQD. Collaborating institutions collected whole blood in K2EDTA tubes following their own protocols. For TCRbeta analysis, collaborator samples were shipped as frozen whole blood, as isolated PBMCs, or as DNA extracted from either sample type. Comment on this clone: What this receptor recognizes is not known. No base qualities exist here, and no much larger clone lies one base off it.

The source material was peripheral blood. The clonotype was recovered from a human donor in a cohort sampled during active COVID-19. The chain is encoded by TRBV10-1 joined to TRBJ1-3; the D region possibly corresponds to TRBD1 (5 bases align). The CDR3 is CASSVFRGNSGNTIYF. At the DNA level, the sequence is TGCGCCAGCAGTGTTTTCCGGGGGAACTCTGGAAACACCATATATTTT.